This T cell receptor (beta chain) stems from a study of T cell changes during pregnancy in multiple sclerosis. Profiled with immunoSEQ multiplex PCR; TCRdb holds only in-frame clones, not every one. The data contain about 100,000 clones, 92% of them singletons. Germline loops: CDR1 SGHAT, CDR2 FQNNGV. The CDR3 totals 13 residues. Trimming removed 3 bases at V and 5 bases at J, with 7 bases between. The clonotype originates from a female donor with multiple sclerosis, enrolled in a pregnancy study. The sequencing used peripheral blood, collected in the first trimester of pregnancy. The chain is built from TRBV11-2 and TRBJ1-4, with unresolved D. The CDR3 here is CASSFGLNEKLFF. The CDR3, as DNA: TGTGCCAGCAGCTTTGGACTGAATGAAAAACTGTTTTTT. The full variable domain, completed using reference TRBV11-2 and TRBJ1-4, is EAGVAQSPRYKIIEKRQSVAFWCNPISGHATLYWYQQILGQGPKLLIQFQNNGVVDDSQLPKDRFSAERLKGVDSTLKIQPAKLEDSAVYLCASSFGLNEKLFFGSGTQLSVL.